These 17 T cell receptor beta chains were all obtained from the same sample, sequenced in a study of cytomegalovirus exposure and HLA in healthy donors. The PCR had 60 Vbeta and 13 Jbeta primers. Produced via immunoSEQ multiplex PCR; TCRdb's table is partial and in-frame only. The sample carries around 150,000 clones, approximately 81% recorded once. Sequenced input: PBMCs. These receptor sequences come from a woman in her twenties or thirties in good health and CMV-seropositive.

The chain couples TRBV10-3 to TRBJ2-2, with 7 bases that match TRBD2. Germline assignment: CDR1 ENHRY and CDR2 SYGVKD. This CDR3 is 16 amino acids long. With 7 bases clipped from V and 1 base from J, the junction kept 9 bases outside the gene matches. The CDR3 bases are TGTGCCATCATTATCCGAACGGGAGGGAACACCGGGGAGCTGTTTTTT. Its translation is CAIIIRTGGNTGELFF.

The sample holds a few counts of this clone. The gene calls are TRBV2 and TRBJ2-1; 11 nucleotides agree with TRBD2. Germline CDR1 and CDR2: SNHLY and FYNNEI. The CDR3 totals 16 residues. Trimming cost V 5 bases and J 6 bases; bases outside gene matches: 9. CDR3 sequence reads: CASSKPLAGGFNEQFF. The CDR3 coding sequence is TGTGCCAGCAGTAAACCCCTAGCGGGAGGATTCAATGAGCAGTTCTTC.

The CDR3 loop is CASSLGQGNSPLHF. The CDR3 coding sequence is TGTGCCAGCAGCTTGGGACAGGGTAATTCACCCCTCCACTTT. V and J are TRBV13 and TRBJ1-6, with 9 bases matching TRBD1. The junction had 0 bases not matched to a gene; V was cut back by 3 bases and J by 6 bases. The length of the CDR3 is 14 residues. CDR1 and CDR2 from the germline V gene are PRHDT and FYEKMQ (reference sequence).

This sequence joins TRBV4-2 and TRBJ2-2; 10 bases align to TRBD2. The CDR3 length is 16 residues. With V trimmed by 1 base and J by 6 bases, 5 bases remained unmatched. Per the germline V gene, CDR1 is LGHNA and CDR2 is YNFKEQ. In nucleotides, the CDR3 is TGTGCCAGCAGCCAAGTTCCCAGCGGGGGGGCCGGGGAGCTGTTTTTT. It encodes CASSQVPSGGAGELFF.

The V call is TRBV4-2, the J call TRBJ2-3; the match to TRBD2 covers 8 bases. CDR3 length: 16 residues. CDR1 LGHNA and CDR2 YNFKEQ come from the germline V gene. V lost 0 bases to trimming and J lost 0 bases; unmatched junction nucleotides: 2. The CDR3 nucleotides are TGTGCCAGCAGCCAAGAGTTAGCGGGGAGCACAGATACGCAGTATTTT. It yields the protein CASSQELAGSTDTQYF.

The chain recombines TRBV9 with TRBJ1-6, with 7 bases identical to TRBD1. Germline trimming cut 4 bases from V and 0 bases from J; bases unmatched to any gene: 7. The CDR3 runs to 17 residues. From germline, CDR1 is SGDLS and CDR2 YYNGEE. The CDR3: CASSPQGVSSYNSPLHF. In DNA, the CDR3 is TGTGCCAGCAGCCCCCAGGGGGTTAGCTCCTATAATTCACCCCTCCACTTT.

With respect to this clone: The germline gene is not matched at one end of the junction; a read error may be the cause. The chain uses TRBV2 and TRBJ1-2; no definite D call. The CDR3 is 9 residues long. Germline CDR1 is SNHLY and CDR2 is FYNNEI. DNA for the CDR3: TGTGCCAGCAATAGGGAGTCCGTCTTC. Protein sequence: CASNRESVF.

The chain combines TRBV27 with TRBJ1-5, with D possibly matching TRBD1 (6 bases). CDR3 length: 15 amino acids. Germline loops: CDR1 MNHEY, CDR2 SMNVEV (reference sequence). V was clipped by 4 bases and J by 2 bases, with 12 bases between them. The CDR3 is CASSWGRQGNQPQHF. In DNA, the CDR3 is TGTGCCAGCAGTTGGGGAAGACAGGGCAATCAGCCCCAGCATTTT.

This rearrangement joins TRBV4-2 to TRBJ1-1, with 8 bases matching TRBD1. The germline V gene has CDR1 LGHNA and CDR2 YNFKEQ. The V and J ends lost 3 bases and 0 bases, in that order; junction bases with no gene match: 9. The CDR3 contains 17 residues. The CDR3 DNA follows: TGTGCCAGCAGCCAGGCACCCGGGACAGGCATGAACACTGAAGCTTTCTTT. Translating gives CASSQAPGTGMNTEAFF.

The V gene is TRBV5-1, the J gene TRBJ1-4; 11 bases fit TRBD1. Germline V gene sequence: CDR1 SGHRS, CDR2 YFSETQ. The CDR3 is made up of 15 amino acids. The junction had 3 bases not matched to a gene; V was cut back by 3 bases and J by 5 bases. CDR3 region: CASSSGTGGNEKLFF. CDR3 DNA sequence: TGCGCCAGCAGCTCTGGGACAGGGGGAAATGAAAAACTGTTTTTT. Combining the CDR3 with reference TRBV5-1 and TRBJ1-4 gives the whole variable domain KAGVTQTPRYLIKTRGQQVTLSCSPISGHRSVSWYQQTPGQGLQFLFEYFSETQRNKGNFPGRFSGRQFSNSRSEMNVSTLELGDSALYLCASSSGTGGNEKLFFGSGTQLSVL.

The gene calls are TRBV4-3 and TRBJ1-6; tentative D call: TRBD1 (6 bases). V gave up 0 bases and J gave up 8 bases, with 11 bases separating them. This CDR3 is 15 amino acids long. The germline V gene encodes CDR1 LGHNA and CDR2 YSLEER. CDR3 bases: TGCGCCAGCAGCCAAGAATTGGACAGCCATTCACCCCTCCACTTT. It codes for CASSQELDSHSPLHF.

The V gene is TRBV18, the J gene TRBJ1-2, with 8 bases lining up with TRBD1. J was trimmed by 3 bases and V by 3 bases; bases with no gene match: 6. Germline values: CDR1 KGHSH, CDR2 LQKENI. The CDR3 consists of 15 residues. As DNA, the CDR3 is TGTGCCAGCTCACCTTCCGGGACAGGAGACTATGGCTACACCTTC. Its protein is CASSPSGTGDYGYTF.

This chain uses TRBV5-1 with TRBJ2-2; D perhaps matches TRBD2 (5 bases). CDR1 and CDR2 (germline): SGHRS, YFSETQ. This CDR3 has 13 residues. Trimming took 1 base from V and 6 from J, leaving 7 bases between them. The CDR3: CASSLPEAGELFF. The CDR3 bases are TGCGCCAGCAGCTTGCCGGAGGCCGGGGAGCTGTTTTTT.

The chain is built from TRBV6-1 and TRBJ1-1; no reliable D call. Germline assignment: CDR1 MNHNS and CDR2 SASEGT. Trimming cost V 8 bases and J 1 base, with 5 bases left between them. This CDR3 region has 11 residues. The CDR3 nucleotides are TGTGCCAGCGCCGGGAACACTGAAGCTTTCTTT. It yields the protein CASAGNTEAFF.

The rearrangement links TRBV27 to TRBJ1-6, with 8 nucleotides matching TRBD1. Germline CDR1 and CDR2: MNHEY and SMNVEV (reference sequence). The V and J ends lost 5 bases and 1 base, in that order; junction bases with no gene match: 13. The CDR3 runs to 19 residues. CDR3 coding DNA: TGTGCCAGCAGTGGGCCGACAGGGGTAAGGAGTTCCTATAATTCACCCCTCCACTTT. It encodes CASSGPTGVRSSYNSPLHF.

Regarding this clone: Its ends do not fully match the called genes, so a read error is possible. This chain joins TRBV7-9 and TRBJ1-2, with D hard to call. CDR3 length: 12 amino acids. From germline, CDR1 is SEHNR and CDR2 FQNEAQ (reference sequence). This CDR3 is CASSLSGKQPNF. The CDR3, as DNA: TGTGCCAGCAGCTTAAGCGGCAAACAGCCCAACTTC. Based on the CDR3 plus reference TRBV7-9 and TRBJ1-2, the full variable domain is DTGVSQNPRHKITKRGQNVTFRCDPISEHNRLYWYRQTLGQGPEFLTYFQNEAQLEKSRLLSDRFSAERPKGSFSTLEIQRTEQGDSAMYLCASSLSGKQPNFGSGTRLTVV.

The chain has TRBV7-3 and TRBJ2-7; the D gene is possibly TRBD1 (5 bases). V lost 3 bases to trimming and J lost 6 bases, with 9 bases between them. Germline-derived CDR1 and CDR2 are SGHTA and FQGTGA. This CDR3 has 12 amino acids. CDR3 in DNA: TGTGCCAGCAGCTTTGACAGTGGCGAGCAGTACTTC. Protein: CASSFDSGEQYF.